This passage covers 11 T cell receptor beta chains from one sample sequenced in a study of regulatory T cells in long-lasting Graves disease. The sample's time point: newly diagnosed GD, antithyroid drugs for less than 3 months. Generation of the TCR library employed RNA extracted from PBMCs. Arm-PCR of CDR3 regions and iRepertoire HTBI primers were used to build TCR beta libraries. TCRdb passed the multiplex PCR reads through MiXCR, listing each CDR3 protein once. The sample lists 400,000 to 500,000 distinct CDR3 sequences; roughly 17% were seen once. The same specimen was also included in a second study, on T cells in Graves' hyperthyroidism and ophthalmopathy.

The source material was peripheral blood mononuclear cells (PBMCs), sampled at new diagnosis, from a patient treated with antithyroid drugs. These receptors were collected from a woman aged 18-29 years with Graves disease.

This clonotype was counted at least ten times. This chain links TRBV5-8 with TRBJ2-1, with D unresolved. The germline V and J ends were trimmed by 0 bases and 8 bases, with 18 bases remaining between them. Germline V gives CDR1 SGHTS, CDR2 YDEGEE. This CDR3 contains 16 residues. The CDR3 DNA follows: TGTGCCAGCAGCTTGGGAAACGCAGGTTCGGCCGATGAGCAGTTCTTC. Amino acids: CASSLGNAGSADEQFF.

CDR3 residues: CASSLQWQPQHF. DNA of the CDR3: TGTGCCAGCAGTTTACAATGGCAGCCCCAGCATTTT. V gene TRBV12-3 or TRBV12-4 combines with J gene TRBJ1-5, with D unclear. Trimming took off 2 bases at V and 7 bases at J, with 6 bases between the two ends. This CDR3 region has 12 residues.

This rearrangement joins TRBV2 to TRBJ1-2; possible D gene TRBD1, 6 bases. CDR1 and CDR2 from the germline V gene are SNHLY and FYNNEI. The V gene lost 4 bases and the J gene lost 1 base, with 7 bases spanning the gap. CDR3 length equals 13 residues. This chain's CDR3 is CASSGDINYGYTF. The CDR3 bases are TGTGCCAGCAGTGGGGACATTAACTATGGCTACACCTTC.

This clonotype was observed at least ten times. This chain links TRBV12-3 or TRBV12-4 with TRBJ2-7; a possible D gene is TRBD1 (5 bases). The CDR3 contains 17 residues. The germline V and J ends were trimmed by 7 bases and 5 bases, with 27 bases remaining between them. The CDR3 nucleotides are TGTGCCAGCAACCTTGGACACGCTATAAGCCTGGGCCACGAGCAGTACTTC. It codes for CASNLGHAISLGHEQYF.

The CDR3 region has the DNA TGTGCCAGCAGTTTTGTCCCCCCGGCGGGAAATGAGCAGTTCTTC. It encodes CASSFVPPAGNEQFF. V gene TRBV27 combines with J gene TRBJ2-1; maybe TRBD2 (6 bases). CDR1 MNHEY and CDR2 SMNVEV come from the germline V gene (reference sequence). The CDR3 totals 15 residues. The V end lost 3 bases, the J end lost 7 bases, and 16 bases lay between the germline ends.

This clonotype was observed a handful of times. The V call is TRBV5-1, the J call TRBJ1-3, with D maybe TRBD1 (6 bases). V lost 4 bases to trimming and J lost 8 bases, with 16 bases between them. The CDR3 runs to 14 residues. Germline V gene lookup returns CDR1 SGHRS and CDR2 YFSETQ. This CDR3 is CASSTRDTQDTIYF. CDR3 sequence (DNA): TGCGCCAGCAGCACTAGGGACACCCAGGACACCATATATTTT.

This clonotype has only a few counts. The chain uses TRBV5-1 and TRBJ2-5; the match to TRBD2 covers 7 bases. Looked up from germline, CDR1 is SGHRS and CDR2 is YFSETQ. V gave up 0 bases and J gave up 2 bases; unmatched junction bases: 4. The CDR3 length is 15 residues. CDR3 nucleotides: TGCGCCAGCAGCTTGGGACTAGCACCTCAAGAGACCCAGTACTTC. It encodes CASSLGLAPQETQYF.

This chain joins TRBV7-7 and TRBJ2-3; tentatively, D is TRBD2 (5 bases). The CDR3 contains 18 residues. From germline, CDR1 is SSHAT and CDR2 FNYEAQ (reference sequence). The CDR3 spells CASCRTGGPPAGTDTQYF. Here the CDR3 DNA reads TGTGCTAGCTGTAGAACCGGTGGCCCCCCAGCGGGCACAGATACGCAGTATTTT.

This clonotype was seen a few times. CDR3 region: CASSFTGAQPQHF. The CDR3 nucleotides read TGTGCCAGCAGTTTTACAGGGGCTCAGCCCCAGCATTTT. The J gene is TRBJ1-5, the V gene TRBV28, with 7 bases identical to TRBD1. V lost 3 bases, J lost 6 bases, and 2 bases stayed unmatched. CDR3 length: 13 residues. Germline V gene lookup returns CDR1 MDHEN and CDR2 SYDVKM. The full variable domain, in which reference TRBV28 and TRBJ1-5 provide the parts outside the CDR3, is DVKVTQSSRYLVKRTGEKVFLECVQDMDHENMFWYRQDPGLGLRLIYFSYDVKMKEKGDIPEGYSVSREKKERFSLILESASTNQTSMYLCASSFTGAQPQHFGDGTRLSIL.

This clonotype was recorded a few times. This sequence joins TRBV30 and TRBJ2-7; 13 bases are shared with TRBD2. The CDR3 extends over 16 amino acids. Germline CDR1 is GTSNPN and CDR2 is SVGIG (reference sequence). Germline trimming cut 2 bases from V and 7 bases from J; bases unmatched to any gene: 11. This chain's CDR3 is CAWSPTTSGRAVEQYF. Written as DNA, the CDR3 is TGTGCCTGGAGTCCGACTACTAGCGGGAGGGCCGTTGAGCAGTACTTC.

This clonotype was seen ten or more times. This rearrangement joins TRBV12-3 or TRBV12-4 to TRBJ2-7; 11 bases fit TRBD2. The J segment lost 3 bases and the V segment lost 6 bases, leaving 4 bases of the junction unmatched. The length of the CDR3 is 14 residues. CDR3 nucleotides: TGTGCCAGCAGCCCACTAGCGGGAGACTACGAGCAGTACTTC. It codes for CASSPLAGDYEQYF.